This T cell receptor (beta chain) is drawn from a study of T cell repertoires in cytomegalovirus infection. Study-wide context: CMV infection and matching HLA type were both indicated by public TCR beta signatures.

Study-level results: Cumulative public TCR beta family frequency identified CMV carriers with the relevant HLA. The response measured ex vivo was dominated by TCR beta clonotypes (HLA-C-restricted and CMV-specific).

MiXCR, applied by TCRdb to the reads, yields one record per CDR3 protein. The sample holds 130,000 or so distinct CDR3 sequences, roughly 6.5% seen once. This clonotype came up a few times. Antigen specificity is unknown. Deletions cut 2 bases from V and 2 bases from J, with 6 bases between. CDR1 SGHNT and CDR2 YENEEA come from the germline V gene. The CDR3 loop spans 13 amino acids. The sample taken for sequencing was PBMCs. This chain links TRBV11-3 with TRBJ1-1; D is unresolved. This clonotype was sampled from a human donor in good health (CMV status not recorded). Some clones in this sample may be carry-over from other donors' samples. The CDR3 here is CASSLLKNTEAFF. CDR3 DNA sequence: TGTGCCAGCAGCTTATTAAAAAACACTGAAGCTTTCTTT.